The clone carrying this T cell receptor (beta chain) was picked up many times. This specimen belongs to a study of CD8 T cells in ankylosing spondylitis. Per the germline V gene, CDR1 is SGDLS and CDR2 is YYNGEE. V was pared by 0 bases and J by 5 bases, with 17 bases between. CDR3 length equals 16 residues. TCRdb recomputed calls from the 5' RACE reads with MiXCR, one row per CDR3 protein. The data contain 8,500 to 9,000 distinct CDR3 sequences, under 4% of them seen just once; the ten biggest clones take up more than 9%. This chain connects TRBV9 to TRBJ2-5, with D unclear. Sequences were obtained from blood, either unsorted or a sorted T cell fraction (not recorded which). The clonotype comes from a female donor with ankylosing spondylitis or in good health (not recorded which). The CDR3 DNA follows: TGTGCCAGCAGCGTAGGGGGTTCAGGTCCCTCGGAGACCCAGTACTTC. Amino acids: CASSVGGSGPSETQYF.